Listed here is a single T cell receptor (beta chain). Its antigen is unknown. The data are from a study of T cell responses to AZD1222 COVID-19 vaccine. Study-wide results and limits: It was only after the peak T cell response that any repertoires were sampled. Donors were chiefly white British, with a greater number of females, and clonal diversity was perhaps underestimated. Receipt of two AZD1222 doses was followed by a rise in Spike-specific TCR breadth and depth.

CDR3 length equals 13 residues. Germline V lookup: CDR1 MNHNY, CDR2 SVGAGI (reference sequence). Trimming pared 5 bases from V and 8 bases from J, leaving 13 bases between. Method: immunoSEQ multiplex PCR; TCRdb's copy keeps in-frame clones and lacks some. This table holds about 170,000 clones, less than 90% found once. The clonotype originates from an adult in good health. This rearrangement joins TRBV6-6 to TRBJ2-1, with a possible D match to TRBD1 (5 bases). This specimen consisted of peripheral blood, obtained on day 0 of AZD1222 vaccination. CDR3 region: CASSQGLVHEQFF. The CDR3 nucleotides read TGTGCCAGCAGTCAGGGATTAGTACATGAGCAGTTCTTC.